The 17 T cell receptor beta chains listed next were all sequenced from one sample in a study of blood T cell repertoires in COVID-19. Assay: immunoSEQ multiplex PCR; the TCRdb copy retains only in-frame clones and omits some. The sample yields approximately 170,000 clones, approximately 89% seen once. What was sequenced was PBMCs or T cells enriched from blood (not recorded which). Receptors were obtained from a woman aged 18-35 years who had recovered from COVID-19.

V is TRBV7-2 and J is TRBJ2-7; 11 nucleotides agree with TRBD1. The CDR3 spans 15 residues. V was pared by 3 bases and J by 4 bases, with 5 bases of the junction left unmatched. Germline values: CDR1 SGHTA, CDR2 FQGNSA. CDR3 bases: TGTGCCAGCAGCTTCGCGGGACAGGGGGTGTACGAGCAGTACTTC. As protein: CASSFAGQGVYEQYF.

This chain uses TRBV12-5 with TRBJ2-2; TRBD2 matches 7 bases. After removal of 2 bases from V and 5 bases from J, the junction contained 5 bases not matched to a gene. The CDR3 is 15 residues long. From germline, CDR1 is LGHNT and CDR2 FRNRAP. CDR3 amino acids: CASGLPTSDTGELFF. Here the CDR3 DNA reads TGTGCTAGTGGTTTGCCAACTAGCGATACCGGGGAGCTGTTTTTT.

This clone was picked up one time. The J gene is TRBJ2-3, the V gene TRBV5-1; D may be TRBD2 (6 bases). The CDR3 length is 16 residues. V lost 2 bases to trimming and J lost 1 base, with 14 bases between them. Per germline, CDR1 SGHRS and CDR2 YFSETQ. CDR3 bases: TGCGCCAGCAGCTTTACGATCCCTAGCGGCACAGATACGCAGTATTTT. Translated, it gives CASSFTIPSGTDTQYF. The whole variable domain, filled in from reference TRBV5-1 and TRBJ2-3, reads KAGVTQTPRYLIKTRGQQVTLSCSPISGHRSVSWYQQTPGQGLQFLFEYFSETQRNKGNFPGRFSGRQFSNSRSEMNVSTLELGDSALYLCASSFTIPSGTDTQYFGPGTRLTVL.

This chain joins TRBV6-1 and TRBJ1-1; 10 bases are shared with TRBD1. This CDR3 contains 15 residues. CDR1 and CDR2 from the germline V gene are MNHNS and SASEGT. Germline trimming cut 0 bases from V and 5 bases from J; bases unmatched to any gene: 3. Written as DNA, the CDR3 is TGTGCCAGCAGTGAAGCGGGGACAGGGGTGACTGAAGCTTTCTTT. It is translated as CASSEAGTGVTEAFF.

A few counts support this clone. The chain recombines TRBV3-1 (or the pseudogene TRBV3-2) with TRBJ1-2; no firm D call. CDR3 size: 14 residues. The germline V and J ends were trimmed by 4 bases and 5 bases, with 14 bases remaining between them. Germline-derived CDR1 and CDR2 are LGHDT and YNNKEL (reference sequence). This CDR3 reads CASSPKQLIYGYTF. Here the CDR3 DNA reads TGTGCCAGCAGCCCAAAACAGCTCATATATGGCTACACCTTC.

J is TRBJ1-2 and V is TRBV29-1; no clear D gene. The ends were cut back, 6 bases at V and 3 bases at J, with 8 bases in the middle. There are 11 residues in the CDR3. CDR1 and CDR2 (germline): SQVTM, ANQGSEA. The CDR3 region is CSVNRDYGYTF. CDR3 sequence (DNA): TGCAGCGTAAACAGAGACTATGGCTACACCTTC. The full variable domain, completed using reference TRBV29-1 and TRBJ1-2, is SAVISQKPSRDICQRGTSLTIQCQVDSQVTMMFWYRQQPGQSLTLIATANQGSEATYESGFVIDKFPISRPNLTFSTLTVSNMSPEDSSIYLCSVNRDYGYTFGSGTRLTVV.

Regarding this clone: One junction end disagrees with the germline gene, perhaps due to a read error. The rearrangement uses TRBV30 and TRBJ1-3; D gene ambiguous. CDR3 length: 10 amino acids. Germline loops: CDR1 GTSNPN, CDR2 SVGIG (reference sequence). The CDR3 sequence is CAWSAVAGPF. CDR3 bases: TGTGCCTGGAGTGCGGTGGCGGGTCCATTT.

The CDR3 sequence is CASSLERESYNEQFF. CDR3 nucleotides: TGTGCCAGCAGCTTAGAGCGGGAGTCCTACAATGAGCAGTTCTTC. This chain uses TRBV11-2 with TRBJ2-1; 7 bases match TRBD2. The CDR3 covers 15 residues. The V segment lost 0 bases and the J segment 1 base; nucleotides outside the gene matches: 0. Looked up from germline, CDR1 is SGHAT and CDR2 is FQNNGV.

The genes are TRBV27 and TRBJ2-4, with 12 nucleotides matching TRBD2. V lost 5 bases to trimming and J lost 7 bases; unmatched junction nucleotides: 6. This CDR3 is built from 15 residues. Germline V gene sequence: CDR1 MNHEY, CDR2 SMNVEV (reference sequence). This CDR3 is CASSPSGRAVNIQYF. The CDR3 DNA reads TGTGCCAGCAGTCCTAGCGGGAGGGCCGTTAACATTCAGTACTTC.

V gene TRBV19 combines with J gene TRBJ2-1; weak D call: TRBD1 (6 bases). The CDR3 covers 13 residues. Germline-derived CDR1 and CDR2 are LNHDA and SQIVND (reference sequence). V lost 5 bases and J 6 bases, leaving 11 bases between the germline ends. CDR3 sequence: CASSLPRGNEQFF. CDR3 in DNA: TGTGCCAGTAGTCTCCCCAGGGGCAATGAGCAGTTCTTC.

This clone was seen a single time. The chain uses TRBV6-5 and TRBJ1-1; possibly TRBD1 for D (6 bases). The germline gives CDR1 MNHEY, CDR2 SVGAGI. The CDR3 is made up of 14 amino acids. Trimming cost V 6 bases and J 4 bases, with 15 bases left between them. This CDR3 is CASRPPGESTEAFF. CDR3 coding DNA: TGTGCCAGCAGACCGCCAGGGGAGAGCACTGAAGCTTTCTTT.

This clone has only a few counts. This rearrangement joins TRBV18 to TRBJ1-1; D is possibly TRBD1 (5 bases). The CDR3 totals 13 residues. Germline loops: CDR1 KGHSH, CDR2 LQKENI. The V gene lost 8 bases and the J gene lost 1 base, with 11 bases spanning the gap. CDR3 amino acids: CASTPDRNTEAFF. As DNA, the CDR3 is TGTGCCAGCACCCCAGACAGGAACACTGAAGCTTTCTTT.

V usage is TRBV11-2 and J usage is TRBJ2-6; D ambiguous. CDR1 is SGHAT, CDR2 FQNNGV, per germline. CDR3 length equals 17 residues. The ends were cut back, 1 base at V and 3 bases at J, with 13 bases in the middle. Here the CDR3 reads CASSLAGFVNGANVLTF. In nucleotides, the CDR3 is TGTGCCAGCAGCTTAGCAGGTTTCGTCAATGGGGCCAACGTCCTGACTTTC.

The J gene is TRBJ1-3, the V gene TRBV5-1, with 7 bases matching TRBD1. The CDR3 contains 16 residues. V lost 0 bases and J lost 0; bases outside the gene matches: 3. Germline V gene data show CDR1 as SGHRS and CDR2 as YFSETQ. CDR3 protein: CASSLEQGNSGNTIYF. For the CDR3, the DNA is TGCGCCAGCAGCTTGGAACAGGGGAACTCTGGAAACACCATATATTTT.

The CDR3 DNA is TGTGCCAGCAGCCAAGGGAGTCGGGAAGACGAGCAGTACTTC. Translated: CASSQGSREDEQYF. V gene TRBV3-1 (or the pseudogene TRBV3-2) combines with J gene TRBJ2-7, with a possible D match to TRBD2 (5 bases). Trimming pared 1 base from V and 5 bases from J, leaving 12 bases between. The CDR3 runs to 14 residues. Looked up from germline, CDR1 is LGHDT and CDR2 is YNNKEL (reference sequence).

The V gene is TRBV28, the J gene TRBJ2-5; TRBD2 matches at 12 bases. The CDR3 spans 17 residues. The V gene's germline CDR1 is MDHEN and CDR2 SYDVKM. The V gene end was trimmed by 4 bases and the J gene end by 5 bases; junction bases not matched to a gene: 11. The CDR3: CASSSPRTSGEEETQYF. The CDR3 DNA sequence: TGTGCCAGCAGTTCCCCTCGGACTAGCGGGGAAGAGGAGACCCAGTACTTC.

The rearrangement joins TRBV11-2 to TRBJ1-1, with TRBD1 matching over 9 bases. The CDR3 has 13 residues. V lost 5 bases to trimming and J lost 8 bases; unmatched junction nucleotides: 6. Germline CDR1 reads SGHAT; CDR2 reads FQNNGV. This chain's CDR3 is CASSPQTGGEAFF. Here the CDR3 DNA reads TGTGCCAGCAGCCCCCAGACAGGGGGAGAAGCTTTCTTT.